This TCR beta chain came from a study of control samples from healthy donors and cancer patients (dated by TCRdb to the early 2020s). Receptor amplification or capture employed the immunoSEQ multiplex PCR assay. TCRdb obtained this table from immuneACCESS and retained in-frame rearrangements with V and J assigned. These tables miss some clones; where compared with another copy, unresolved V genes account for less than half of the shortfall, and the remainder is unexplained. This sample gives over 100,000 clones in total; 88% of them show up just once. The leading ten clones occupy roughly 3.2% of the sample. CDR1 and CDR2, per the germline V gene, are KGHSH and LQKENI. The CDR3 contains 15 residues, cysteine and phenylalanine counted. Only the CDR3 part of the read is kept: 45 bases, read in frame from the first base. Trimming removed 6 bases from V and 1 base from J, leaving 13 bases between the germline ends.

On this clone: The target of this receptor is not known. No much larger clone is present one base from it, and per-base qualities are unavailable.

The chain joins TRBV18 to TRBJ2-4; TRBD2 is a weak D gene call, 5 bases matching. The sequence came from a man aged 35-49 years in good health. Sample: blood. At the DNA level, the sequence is TGTGCCAGCTCCTTCGCTTCGGGGGCCAAAAACATTCAGTACTTC. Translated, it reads CASSFASGAKNIQYF.